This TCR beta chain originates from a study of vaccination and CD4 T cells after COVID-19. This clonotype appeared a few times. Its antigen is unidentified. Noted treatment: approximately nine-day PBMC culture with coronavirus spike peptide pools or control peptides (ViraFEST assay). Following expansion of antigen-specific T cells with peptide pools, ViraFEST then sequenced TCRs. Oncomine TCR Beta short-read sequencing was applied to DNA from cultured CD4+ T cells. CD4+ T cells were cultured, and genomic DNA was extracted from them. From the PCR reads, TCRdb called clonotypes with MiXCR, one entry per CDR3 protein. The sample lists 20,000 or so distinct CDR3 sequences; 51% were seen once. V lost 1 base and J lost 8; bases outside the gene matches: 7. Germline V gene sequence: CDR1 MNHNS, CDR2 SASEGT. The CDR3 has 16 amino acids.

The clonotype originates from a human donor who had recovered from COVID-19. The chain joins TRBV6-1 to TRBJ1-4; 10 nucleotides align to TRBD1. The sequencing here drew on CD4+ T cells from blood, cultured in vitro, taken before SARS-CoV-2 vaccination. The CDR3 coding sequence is TGTGCCAGCAGTGAAGTTGATGGGACAGGGGAGGAAAAACTGTTTTTT. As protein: CASSEVDGTGEEKLFF.